Below, one T cell receptor (beta chain) is given with its context. As yet, its antigen is unknown. The patients sequenced had a carbamazepine-induced Stevens-Johnson syndrome or toxic epidermal necrolysis reaction. Libraries were made by iRepertoire multiplex PCR with TCR subtype-specific primers for bulk and single-cell sequencing. TCRdb processed the multiplex PCR reads again and assigns one entry to each CDR3 protein, with no DNA. This sample's table reports 20,000 to 25,000 distinct CDR3 sequences. The data were obtained in a study of T cells in severe cutaneous drug reactions. As for the study in general: The ALDEN and Naranjo causality algorithms determined the culprit drug. Regarding the study as a whole: One public TCRbeta CDR3 appeared in all seven blister samples, averaging approximately 14%.

Input material: PBMCs. The TCR was taken from a human donor with toxic epidermal necrolysis, a severe cutaneous drug reaction.

The CDR3 spells CASSLALRGRAGELFF. The gene calls are TRBV7-8 and TRBJ2-2. There are 16 residues in the CDR3. Germline CDR1 and CDR2: SGHVS and FQNEAQ.